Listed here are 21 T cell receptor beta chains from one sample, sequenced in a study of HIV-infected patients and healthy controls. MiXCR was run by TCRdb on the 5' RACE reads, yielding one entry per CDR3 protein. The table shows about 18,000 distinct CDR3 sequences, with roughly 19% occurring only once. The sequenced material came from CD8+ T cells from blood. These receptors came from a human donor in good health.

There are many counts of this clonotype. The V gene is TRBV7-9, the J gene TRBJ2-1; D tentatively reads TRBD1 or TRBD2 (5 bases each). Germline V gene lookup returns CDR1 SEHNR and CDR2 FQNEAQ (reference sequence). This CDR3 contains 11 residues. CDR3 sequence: CATGPYNEQFF. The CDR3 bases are TGTGCTACGGGACCATACAATGAGCAGTTCTTC. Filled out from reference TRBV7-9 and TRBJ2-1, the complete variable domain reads DTGVSQNPRHKITKRGQNVTFRCDPISEHNRLYWYRQTLGQGPEFLTYFQNEAQLEKSRLLSDRFSAERPKGSFSTLEIQRTEQGDSAMYLCATGPYNEQFFGPGTRLTVL.

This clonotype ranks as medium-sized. The CDR3 loop is CASSLIIGTGKAFF. The CDR3 DNA follows: TGCGCCAGCAGCCTAATTATAGGGACAGGCAAAGCTTTCTTT. The chain couples TRBV4-1 to TRBJ1-1; 8 bases map to TRBD1. This CDR3 spans 14 amino acids. Germline assignment: CDR1 MGHRA and CDR2 YSYEKL. With 4 bases clipped from V and 9 bases from J, the junction kept 10 bases outside the gene matches.

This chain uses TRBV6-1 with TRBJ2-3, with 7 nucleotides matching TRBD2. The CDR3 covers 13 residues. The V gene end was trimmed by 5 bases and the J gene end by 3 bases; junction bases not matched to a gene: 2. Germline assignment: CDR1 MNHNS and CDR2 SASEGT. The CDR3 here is CASSRGETDTQYF. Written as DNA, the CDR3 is TGTGCCAGCAGTCGGGGGGAGACAGATACGCAGTATTTT.

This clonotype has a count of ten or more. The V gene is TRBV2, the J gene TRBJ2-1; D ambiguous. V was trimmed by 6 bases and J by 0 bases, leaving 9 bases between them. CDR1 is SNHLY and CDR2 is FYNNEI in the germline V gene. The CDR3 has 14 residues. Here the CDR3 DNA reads TGTGCCAGCAGGGGCCGTTCCTCCTACAATGAGCAGTTCTTC. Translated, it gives CASRGRSSYNEQFF.

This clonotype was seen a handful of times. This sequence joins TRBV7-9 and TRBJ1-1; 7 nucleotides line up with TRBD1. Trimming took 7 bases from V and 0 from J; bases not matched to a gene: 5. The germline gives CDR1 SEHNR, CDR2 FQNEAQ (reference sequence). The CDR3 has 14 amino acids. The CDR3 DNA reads TGTGCCAGCAACCTACAGGGGTTGAACACTGAAGCTTTCTTT. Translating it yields CASNLQGLNTEAFF.

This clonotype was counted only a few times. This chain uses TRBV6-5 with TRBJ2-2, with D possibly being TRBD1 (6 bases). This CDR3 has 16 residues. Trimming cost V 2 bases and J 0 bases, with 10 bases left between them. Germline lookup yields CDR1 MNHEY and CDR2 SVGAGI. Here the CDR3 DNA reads TGTGCCAGCAGTTACGATAGGACAGCGAACACCGGGGAGCTGTTTTTT. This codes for CASSYDRTANTGELFF.

The CDR3 DNA sequence: TGTGCCAGCAGTTACTCGTCAAGTGGCTATGGCTACACCTTC. It is translated as CASSYSSSGYGYTF. The chain employs TRBV6-2 or TRBV6-3 and TRBJ1-2; D is uncertain. The CDR3 is 14 amino acids. Trimming cost V 0 bases and J 4 bases, with 9 bases left between them. Germline CDR1 reads MNHEY; CDR2 reads SVGEGT.

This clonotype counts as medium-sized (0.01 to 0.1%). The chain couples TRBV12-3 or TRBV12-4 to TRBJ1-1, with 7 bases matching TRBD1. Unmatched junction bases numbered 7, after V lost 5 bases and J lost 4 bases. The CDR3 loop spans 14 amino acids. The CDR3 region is CASSPLTGRTEAFF. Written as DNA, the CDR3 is TGTGCCAGCAGTCCACTGACAGGGCGCACTGAAGCTTTCTTT.

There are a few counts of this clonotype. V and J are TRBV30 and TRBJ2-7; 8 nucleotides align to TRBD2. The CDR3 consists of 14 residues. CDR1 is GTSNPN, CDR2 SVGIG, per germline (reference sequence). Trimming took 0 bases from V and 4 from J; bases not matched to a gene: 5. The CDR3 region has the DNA TGTGCCTGGAGTGTATCTAGCGGGCCTTACGAGCAGTACTTC. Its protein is CAWSVSSGPYEQYF.

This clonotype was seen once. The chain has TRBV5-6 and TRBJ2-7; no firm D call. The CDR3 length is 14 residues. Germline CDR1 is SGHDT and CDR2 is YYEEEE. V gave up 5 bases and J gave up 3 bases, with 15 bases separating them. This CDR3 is CASSAPYPYYEQYF. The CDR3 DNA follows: TGTGCCAGCAGTGCCCCTTATCCATACTACGAGCAGTACTTC. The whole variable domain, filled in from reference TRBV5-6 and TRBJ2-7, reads DAGVTQSPTHLIKTRGQQVTLRCSPKSGHDTVSWYQQALGQGPQFIFQYYEEEERQRGNFPDRFSGHQFPNYSSELNVNALLLGDSALYLCASSAPYPYYEQYFGPGTRLTVT.

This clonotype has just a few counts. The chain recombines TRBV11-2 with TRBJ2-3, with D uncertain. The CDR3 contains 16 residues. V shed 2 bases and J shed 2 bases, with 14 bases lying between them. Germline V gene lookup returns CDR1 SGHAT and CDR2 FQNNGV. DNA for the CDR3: TGTGCCAGCAGCTTAAGAAGCCTAACTAACACAGATACGCAGTATTTT. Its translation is CASSLRSLTNTDTQYF.

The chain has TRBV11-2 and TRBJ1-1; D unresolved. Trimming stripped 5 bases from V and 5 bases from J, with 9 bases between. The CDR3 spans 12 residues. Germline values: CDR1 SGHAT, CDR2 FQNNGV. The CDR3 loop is CASSPDGTEAFF. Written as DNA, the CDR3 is TGTGCCAGCAGCCCGGACGGGACTGAAGCTTTCTTT.

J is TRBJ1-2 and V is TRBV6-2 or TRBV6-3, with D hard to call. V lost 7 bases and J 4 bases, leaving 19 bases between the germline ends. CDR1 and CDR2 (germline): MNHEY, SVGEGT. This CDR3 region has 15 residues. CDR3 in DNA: TGTGCCAGCACCGACACCCAACCTCCTATCTATGGCTACACCTTC. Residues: CASTDTQPPIYGYTF.

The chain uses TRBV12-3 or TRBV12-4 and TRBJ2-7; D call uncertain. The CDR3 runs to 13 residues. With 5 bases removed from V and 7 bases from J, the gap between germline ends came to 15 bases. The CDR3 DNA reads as TGTGCCAGCAGTAGTTTACGGAGCTGGGAGCAGTACTTC. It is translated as CASSSLRSWEQYF.

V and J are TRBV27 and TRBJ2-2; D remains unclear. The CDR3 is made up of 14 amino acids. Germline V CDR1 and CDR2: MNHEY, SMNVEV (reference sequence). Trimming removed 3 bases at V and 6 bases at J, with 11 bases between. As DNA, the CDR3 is TGTGCCAGCAGTTTGGTTTCGAGGTCCGGGGAGCTGTTTTTT. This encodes CASSLVSRSGELFF.

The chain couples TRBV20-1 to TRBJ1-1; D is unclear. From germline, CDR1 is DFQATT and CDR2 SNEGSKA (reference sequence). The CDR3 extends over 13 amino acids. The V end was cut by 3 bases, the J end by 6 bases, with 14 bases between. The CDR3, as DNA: TGCAGTGCTAGTCCAGGTGGTATGTCTGAAGCTTTCTTT. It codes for CSASPGGMSEAFF.

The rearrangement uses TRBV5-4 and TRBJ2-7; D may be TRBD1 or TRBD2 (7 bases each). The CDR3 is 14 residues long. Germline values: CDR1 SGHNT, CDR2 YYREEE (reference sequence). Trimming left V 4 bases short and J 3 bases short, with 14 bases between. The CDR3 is CASSGGDSYYEQYF. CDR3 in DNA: TGTGCCAGCAGCGGGGGGGACAGCTACTACGAGCAGTACTTC.

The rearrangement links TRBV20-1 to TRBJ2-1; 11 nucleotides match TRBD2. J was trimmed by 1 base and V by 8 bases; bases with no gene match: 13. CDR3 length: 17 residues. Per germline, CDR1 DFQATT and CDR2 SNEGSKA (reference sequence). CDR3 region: CSSAWGTSGPSYNEQFF. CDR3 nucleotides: TGCAGTTCTGCGTGGGGGACTAGCGGACCTTCCTACAATGAGCAGTTCTTC.

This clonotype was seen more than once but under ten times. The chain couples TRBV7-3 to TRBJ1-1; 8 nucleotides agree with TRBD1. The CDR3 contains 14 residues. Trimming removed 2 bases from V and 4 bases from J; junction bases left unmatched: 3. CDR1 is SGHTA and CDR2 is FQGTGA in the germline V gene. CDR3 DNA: TGTGCCAGCAGCTTAGACAGGGGACCCACTGAAGCTTTCTTT. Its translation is CASSLDRGPTEAFF.

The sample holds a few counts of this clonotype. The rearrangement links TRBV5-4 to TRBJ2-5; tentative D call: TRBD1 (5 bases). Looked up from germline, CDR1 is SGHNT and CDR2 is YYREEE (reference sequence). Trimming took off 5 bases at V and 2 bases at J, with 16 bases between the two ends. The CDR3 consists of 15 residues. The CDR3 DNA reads TGTGCCAGCAGGCAGGGTAGGGAACCTCAAGAGACCCAGTACTTC. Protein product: CASRQGREPQETQYF.

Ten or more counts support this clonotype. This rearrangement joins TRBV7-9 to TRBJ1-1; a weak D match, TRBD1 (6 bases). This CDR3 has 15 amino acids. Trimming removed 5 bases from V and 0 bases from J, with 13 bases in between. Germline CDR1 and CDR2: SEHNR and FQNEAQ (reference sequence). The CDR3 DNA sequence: TGTGCCAGCAGCGCCGTCGGACAGATGAACACTGAAGCTTTCTTT. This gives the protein CASSAVGQMNTEAFF.